The present entry profiles one T cell receptor (beta chain) with its context. What it recognizes is unknown. These data are taken from a study of cytomegalovirus exposure and HLA in healthy donors. Study-level findings and limits: Most CMV-associated TCR beta chains appeared HLA-restricted in a later analysis. Segments of the TCR beta V type were, in most cases, productive about 90% or about 30% of the time in an earlier analysis.

This CDR3 spans 13 amino acids. Trimming left V 3 bases short and J 1 base short, with 5 bases between. Germline-derived CDR1 and CDR2 are MRHNA and SNTAGT. Both 60 Vbeta primers and 13 Jbeta primers went into the PCR. Measured with immunoSEQ multiplex PCR; TCRdb has only the in-frame clones, and not every one. The table lists over 100,000 clones. This TCR came from a woman in her thirties or forties in good health and CMV-seropositive. The sequenced material came from PBMCs. The chain uses TRBV6-4 and TRBJ2-3; D possibly corresponds to TRBD2 (5 bases). CDR3 protein: CASSERGTDTQYF. CDR3 DNA: TGTGCCAGCAGTGAGCGGGGCACAGATACGCAGTATTTT.